This TCR beta chain was recorded in a study of T cell clonotyping in hematopoietic cell transplantation. At the level of the study: Cytoreduction preceded collection of pretransplant recipient samples.

Trimming took 1 base from V and 1 from J; bases not matched to a gene: 6. Germline V CDR1 and CDR2: SGHRS, YFSETQ. The CDR3 loop spans 16 amino acids. Regarding time point: recipient sample about 28 days before transplant, after cytoreduction. Recipient blood drawn about 28 days pretransplant and days 30, 100, 180 after. Some clones are missing from TCRdb's copy, which holds only in-frame ones; the method was immunoSEQ multiplex PCR. The sample records 5,500 to 6,500 clones, nearly 98% being singletons. Study-level points and caveats: Few recipient clonotypes overlapped donors; over 97% were de novo at given depth. Graft donor and pretransplant recipient Inverse Simpson Index values predicted broader posttransplant TCR diversity.

Comment on this clone: Its target is unknown.

Material: peripheral blood mononuclear cells, obtained before stem cell transplant. This clonotype originated in a man aged 65-85 years with acute myeloid leukemia. Some clones in this sample may be carry-over from other donors' samples. This chain connects TRBV5-1 to TRBJ2-3; 7 bases align to TRBD2. CDR3 in amino acids: CASSLLWAGGTDTQYF. The CDR3 nucleotides are TGCGCCAGCAGCTTGTTGTGGGCGGGGGGCACAGATACGCAGTATTTT.